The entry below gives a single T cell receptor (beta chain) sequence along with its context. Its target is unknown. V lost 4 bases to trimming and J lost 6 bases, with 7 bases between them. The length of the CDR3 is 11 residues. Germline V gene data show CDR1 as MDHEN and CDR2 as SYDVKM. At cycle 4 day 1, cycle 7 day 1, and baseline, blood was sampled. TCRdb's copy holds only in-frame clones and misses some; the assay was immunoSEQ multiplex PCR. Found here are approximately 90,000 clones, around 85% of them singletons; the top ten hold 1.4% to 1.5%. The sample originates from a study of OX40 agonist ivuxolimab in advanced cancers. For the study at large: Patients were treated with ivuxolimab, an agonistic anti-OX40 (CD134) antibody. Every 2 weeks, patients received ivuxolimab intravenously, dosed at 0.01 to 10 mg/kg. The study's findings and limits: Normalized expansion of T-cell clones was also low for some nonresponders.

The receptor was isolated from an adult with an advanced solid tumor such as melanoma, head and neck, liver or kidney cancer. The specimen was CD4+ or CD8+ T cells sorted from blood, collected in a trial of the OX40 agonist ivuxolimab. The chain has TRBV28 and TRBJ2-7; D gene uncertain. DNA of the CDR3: TGTGCCAGCAGTTACCGGGCCGAGCAGTACTTC. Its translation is CASSYRAEQYF.